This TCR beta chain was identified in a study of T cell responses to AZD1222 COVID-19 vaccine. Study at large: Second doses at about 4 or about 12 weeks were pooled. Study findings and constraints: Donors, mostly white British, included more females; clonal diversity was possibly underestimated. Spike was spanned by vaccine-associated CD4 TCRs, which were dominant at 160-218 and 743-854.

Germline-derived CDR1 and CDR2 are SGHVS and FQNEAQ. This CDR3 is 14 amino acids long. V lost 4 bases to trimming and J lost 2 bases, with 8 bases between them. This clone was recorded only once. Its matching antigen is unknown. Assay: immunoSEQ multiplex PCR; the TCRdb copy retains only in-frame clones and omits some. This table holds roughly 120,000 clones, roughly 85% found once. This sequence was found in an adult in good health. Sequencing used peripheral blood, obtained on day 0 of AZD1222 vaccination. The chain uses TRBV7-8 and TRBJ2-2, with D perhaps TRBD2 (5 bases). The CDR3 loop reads CASSWTRNTGELFF. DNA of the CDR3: TGTGCCAGCAGCTGGACTCGAAACACCGGGGAGCTGTTTTTT.